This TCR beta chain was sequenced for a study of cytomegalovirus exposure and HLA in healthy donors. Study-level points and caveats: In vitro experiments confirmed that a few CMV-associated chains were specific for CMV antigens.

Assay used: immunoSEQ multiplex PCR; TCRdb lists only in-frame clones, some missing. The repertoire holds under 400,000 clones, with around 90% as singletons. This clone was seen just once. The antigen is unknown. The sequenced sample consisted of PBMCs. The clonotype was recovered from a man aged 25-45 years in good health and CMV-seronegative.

The CDR3 DNA reads TGTGCCAGCAGCGGGGGGACGGTCCTAGATTTGGGGACTGAAGCTTTCTTT. It translates to CASSGGTVLDLGTEAFF. V gene TRBV5-4 combines with J gene TRBJ1-1; perhaps TRBD1 as D (5 bases). V lost 4 bases and J lost 5, with 24 bases in between. The CDR3 runs 17 residues. Germline V CDR1 and CDR2: SGHNT, YYREEE (reference sequence).